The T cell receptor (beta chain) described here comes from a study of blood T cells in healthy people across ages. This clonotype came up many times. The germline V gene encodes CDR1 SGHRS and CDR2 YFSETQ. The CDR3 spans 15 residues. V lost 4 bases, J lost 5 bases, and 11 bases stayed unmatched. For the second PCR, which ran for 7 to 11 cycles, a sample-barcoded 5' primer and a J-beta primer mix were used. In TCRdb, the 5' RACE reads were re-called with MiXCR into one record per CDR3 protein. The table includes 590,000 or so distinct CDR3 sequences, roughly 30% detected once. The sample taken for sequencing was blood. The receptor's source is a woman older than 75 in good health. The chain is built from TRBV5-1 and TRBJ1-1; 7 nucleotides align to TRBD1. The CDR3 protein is CASSAETGQRTEAFF. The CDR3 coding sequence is TGCGCCAGCAGCGCCGAGACAGGGCAACGAACTGAAGCTTTCTTT.